One sample yielded the 26 T cell receptor beta chains listed below, sequenced in a study of shared clonotypes between healthy human individuals. The data were produced by immunoSEQ multiplex PCR, yet TCRdb's version contains in-frame clones alone and is incomplete. The sample contains under 1,100,000 clones, roughly 75% of which appear only once. The material sequenced was memory CD4+ T cells sorted from blood. The subset here: CD45RA-negative fraction. The receptors were sampled from a man between 18 and 29 years old in good health.

The CDR3 is CASSPDQGREQYF. The CDR3 nucleotides read TGTGCCAGCTCACCCGACCAAGGGCGCGAGCAGTACTTC. The V call is TRBV18, the J call TRBJ2-7; D remains ambiguous. Germline CDR1 reads KGHSH; CDR2 reads LQKENI. CDR3 length: 13 residues. Trimming took off 3 bases at V and 6 bases at J, with 12 bases between the two ends.

This clone was seen a few times. The rearrangement uses TRBV10-3 and TRBJ1-2; 8 nucleotides match TRBD1. This CDR3 comprises 13 residues. CDR1 is ENHRY and CDR2 is SYGVKD in the germline V gene. Trimming took 6 bases from V and 4 from J; bases not matched to a gene: 4. CDR3 in DNA: TGTGCCATCAGCGGACAGGGTACCTATGGCTACACCTTC. Protein: CAISGQGTYGYTF.

This clone has more than one count but fewer than ten. The rearrangement joins TRBV7-3 to TRBJ2-3; tentative D call: TRBD1 (7 bases). Germline lookup yields CDR1 SGHTA and CDR2 FQGTGA. V was cut by 2 bases and J by 5 bases, with 14 bases left in between. The length of the CDR3 is 15 residues. The chain's CDR3 is CASSLLGGGVDTQYF. As DNA, the CDR3 is TGTGCCAGCAGCTTATTAGGGGGCGGGGTAGATACGCAGTATTTT.

In its sample, this clone was seen a few times. The V call is TRBV5-1, the J call TRBJ2-7; TRBD2 is a possible D gene (7 bases). Germline CDR1 SGHRS, CDR2 YFSETQ. This CDR3 contains 14 residues. The germline V and J ends were trimmed by 5 bases and 2 bases, with 14 bases remaining between them. The chain's CDR3 is CASSLMRGPYEQYF. DNA of the CDR3: TGCGCCAGCAGTTTGATGCGGGGGCCCTACGAGCAGTACTTC.

V and J are TRBV7-2 and TRBJ2-7; D unresolved. Trimming removed 4 bases at V and 5 bases at J, with 18 bases between. This CDR3 comprises 15 residues. CDR1 and CDR2 from the germline V gene are SGHTA and FQGNSA. This CDR3 reads CASSSSARSHHEQYF. In DNA form, the CDR3 reads TGTGCCAGCAGCTCCTCAGCCCGGTCCCACCACGAGCAGTACTTC.

The chain uses TRBV19 and TRBJ1-2; 7 nucleotides align to TRBD1. From germline, CDR1 is LNHDA and CDR2 SQIVND (reference sequence). The CDR3 spans 14 residues. Trimming at V came to 6 bases and at J to 4 bases, leaving 8 bases not matched to a gene. The CDR3 loop is CASSGQETGYGYTF. CDR3 in DNA: TGTGCCAGTAGCGGACAGGAGACGGGCTATGGCTACACCTTC.

The chain employs TRBV10-1 and TRBJ2-7; TRBD2 agrees at 11 bases. J gave up 5 bases and V 7 bases, and 19 bases lay outside the gene matches. This CDR3 is 18 amino acids long. Germline lookup yields CDR1 WNHNN and CDR2 SYGVQD (reference sequence). CDR3 nucleotides: TGCGCCAGCATCCTAACTCAACCCCCGACTAGCGGGAATCACGAGCAGTACTTC. Translating gives CASILTQPPTSGNHEQYF.

The rearrangement joins TRBV2 to TRBJ1-1; the match to TRBD1 covers 7 bases. From germline, CDR1 is SNHLY and CDR2 FYNNEI. This CDR3 is 13 amino acids long. V lost 9 bases, J lost 0 bases, and 4 bases stayed unmatched. CDR3 protein: CASRDSLNTEAFF. CDR3 DNA: TGTGCCAGTAGGGACAGCTTGAACACTGAAGCTTTCTTT.

Notes on this clone: A single base separates this from a much larger clone, so it may be a read error. The sample has other DNA sequences that encode this CDR3 too. This chain joins TRBV27 and TRBJ1-2, with TRBD1 matching over 7 bases. Germline lookup yields CDR1 MNHEY and CDR2 SMNVEV (reference sequence). This CDR3 has 13 residues. J gave up 2 bases and V 5 bases, and 2 bases lay outside the gene matches. The CDR3 spells CASSLQGNYGYTF. The CDR3, as DNA: TGTGCCAGCAGTCTACAGGGGAACTATGGCTACACCTTC.

Of note for this clone: Other DNA sequences in this sample translate to the same CDR3. The genes are TRBV28 and TRBJ1-5; 10 positions agree with TRBD1. The junction had 9 bases not matched to a gene; V was cut back by 6 bases and J by 4 bases. This CDR3 spans 16 amino acids. Germline V gene sequence: CDR1 MDHEN, CDR2 SYDVKM. The CDR3 DNA reads as TGTGCCAGCAGCTCCTTGACAGGGGGCGGGAATCAGCCCCAGCATTTT. The encoded protein is CASSSLTGGGNQPQHF.

In DNA form, the CDR3 reads TGTGCCAGCAGCTTAGGGGGGACTAGCGTCTACAATGAGCAGTTCTTC. This sequence encodes CASSLGGTSVYNEQFF. This sequence joins TRBV7-2 and TRBJ2-1; 10 nucleotides agree with TRBD2. The CDR3 totals 16 residues. The germline CDR1 and CDR2 sequences are SGHTA and FQGNSA. The V and J ends lost 1 base and 3 bases, in that order; junction bases with no gene match: 3.

V gene TRBV15 combines with J gene TRBJ1-5; 7 nucleotides agree with TRBD1. V lost 3 bases to trimming and J lost 10 bases; unmatched junction nucleotides: 12. CDR3 length equals 15 residues. CDR1 LNHNV and CDR2 YYDKDF come from the germline V gene (reference sequence). CDR3 DNA: TGTGCCACCAGCAGGGGTATCGGACAGGCCCAACCCCAGCATTTT. Protein: CATSRGIGQAQPQHF.

This clone has a single count. Other DNA sequences from this sample encode an identical CDR3 as well. The chain employs TRBV6-5 and TRBJ2-5; D is uncertain. Germline CDR1 reads MNHEY; CDR2 reads SVGAGI. Trimming removed 6 bases from V and 2 bases from J, with 7 bases in between. The CDR3 has 12 residues. Here the CDR3 DNA reads TGTGCCAGCAGGACTGTTCAAGAGACCCAGTACTTC. This sequence encodes CASRTVQETQYF.

V and J are TRBV2 and TRBJ1-3; 11 bases map to TRBD1. The V gene end was trimmed by 11 bases and the J gene end by 8 bases; junction bases not matched to a gene: 5. The CDR3 totals 12 residues. Germline CDR1 reads SNHLY; CDR2 reads FYNNEI. This CDR3 is CAWTGGSDTIYF. The CDR3 nucleotides read TGTGCCTGGACAGGGGGCTCTGACACCATATATTTT.

The gene calls are TRBV27 and TRBJ1-2, with a possible D match to TRBD1 (6 bases). Germline V gene data show CDR1 as MNHEY and CDR2 as SMNVEV (reference sequence). V lost 2 bases to trimming and J lost 6 bases, with 13 bases between them. The CDR3 contains 14 residues. The CDR3 nucleotides are TGTGCCAGCAGTTTAAGGCAGGGGTCTCATGGCTACACCTTC. This translates into CASSLRQGSHGYTF.

The V gene is TRBV10-3, the J gene TRBJ2-1, with 10 bases identical to TRBD2. The CDR3 has 16 residues. The germline gives CDR1 ENHRY, CDR2 SYGVKD. The junction had 5 bases not matched to a gene; V was cut back by 3 bases and J by 3 bases. The CDR3 is CAISESGGARYNEQFF. CDR3 DNA sequence: TGTGCCATCAGTGAAAGCGGGGGGGCGCGCTACAATGAGCAGTTCTTC.

This clone came up many times. The chain employs TRBV6-6 and TRBJ2-4, with TRBD1 matching 8 bases. Germline V gives CDR1 MNHNY, CDR2 SVGAGI (reference sequence). The CDR3 spans 15 residues. J gave up 4 bases and V 6 bases, and 8 bases lay outside the gene matches. The CDR3 protein is CASSRGQGNKNIQYF. CDR3 DNA sequence: TGTGCCAGCAGCCGCGGACAGGGAAATAAAAACATTCAGTACTTC.

This clone was detected only a few times. The chain joins TRBV5-4 to TRBJ2-7; 7 nucleotides align to TRBD1. The length of the CDR3 is 14 residues. Trimming took 4 bases from V and 2 from J; bases not matched to a gene: 6. Germline lookup yields CDR1 SGHNT and CDR2 YYREEE (reference sequence). The chain's CDR3 is CASSKGQQAYEQYF. CDR3 in DNA: TGTGCCAGCAGCAAGGGACAGCAAGCCTACGAGCAGTACTTC. Variable domain in full (rest from reference TRBV5-4 and TRBJ2-7): ETGVTQSPTHLIKTRGQQVTLRCSSQSGHNTVSWYQQALGQGPQFIFQYYREEENGRGNFPPRFSGLQFPNYSSELNVNALELDDSALYLCASSKGQQAYEQYFGPGTRLTVT.

J is TRBJ2-7 and V is TRBV27; 7 bases fit TRBD2. Germline CDR1 MNHEY, CDR2 SMNVEV (reference sequence). The CDR3 loop spans 15 amino acids. Trimming cost V 3 bases and J 3 bases; bases outside gene matches: 8. The CDR3 here is CASSFAGGRLYEQYF. Written as DNA, the CDR3 is TGTGCCAGCAGTTTTGCGGGCGGGAGACTCTACGAGCAGTACTTC.

This clone was seen a handful of times. The chain uses TRBV9 and TRBJ2-5, with TRBD2 matching 10 bases. This CDR3 region has 15 residues. Trimming took 4 bases from V and 2 from J; bases not matched to a gene: 5. Germline CDR1 reads SGDLS; CDR2 reads YYNGEE. Written as DNA, the CDR3 is TGTGCCAGCAGCATCGGGACTAGCGCTCAAGAGACCCAGTACTTC. Its translation is CASSIGTSAQETQYF. Filled out from reference TRBV9 and TRBJ2-5, the complete variable domain reads DSGVTQTPKHLITATGQRVTLRCSPRSGDLSVYWYQQSLDQGLQFLIQYYNGEERAKGNILERFSAQQFPDLHSELNLSSLELGDSALYFCASSIGTSAQETQYFGPGTRLLVL.

This clone showed up just a few times. The V call is TRBV6-5, the J call TRBJ1-2; tentative D call: TRBD1 (5 bases). V dropped 4 bases and J dropped 0 bases, with 9 bases sitting between them. This CDR3 region has 14 residues. Looked up from germline, CDR1 is MNHEY and CDR2 is SVGAGI. CDR3 bases: TGTGCCAGCAGTTTGAGGGGATCTAACTATGGCTACACCTTC. Translation: CASSLRGSNYGYTF.

This clone came up a few times. The genes are TRBV9 and TRBJ2-3; 10 positions match TRBD2. CDR1 is SGDLS, CDR2 YYNGEE, per germline. J lost 3 bases, V lost 6 bases, and 13 bases had no gene match. The CDR3 runs 17 residues. The CDR3 sequence is CASTKSPLAGKTDTQYF. CDR3 bases: TGTGCCAGCACCAAATCCCCACTAGCGGGAAAGACAGATACGCAGTATTTT.

The rearrangement uses TRBV5-1 and TRBJ2-7; TRBD1 agrees at 9 bases. The V and J ends lost 4 bases and 5 bases, in that order; junction bases with no gene match: 10. The germline V gene has CDR1 SGHRS and CDR2 YFSETQ. This CDR3 comprises 15 residues. The CDR3 is CASSPRTGVPNEQYF. As DNA, the CDR3 is TGCGCCAGCAGCCCCCGGACAGGGGTTCCTAACGAGCAGTACTTC.

This chain uses TRBV30 with TRBJ1-2; TRBD1 matches at 9 bases. The CDR3 sequence is 13 residues long. Germline-derived CDR1 and CDR2 are GTSNPN and SVGIG (reference sequence). V trimming: 5 bases; J trimming: 8 bases; junction bases outside the gene matches: 9. The CDR3 protein is CAWDRGYQNGYTF. The CDR3, as DNA: TGTGCCTGGGACAGGGGGTATCAGAACGGCTACACCTTC.

In its sample, this clone was seen once. The CDR3 coding sequence is TGTGCCAGCAGCCCTGGGGGAGGAACTGAAGCTTTCTTT. It translates to CASSPGGGTEAFF. The chain is built from TRBV7-8 and TRBJ1-1, with TRBD1 as a possible D gene (5 bases). The V end lost 5 bases, the J end lost 5 bases, and 12 bases lay between the germline ends. Germline values: CDR1 SGHVS, CDR2 FQNEAQ. CDR3 size: 13 residues. Complete variable domain (other parts from reference TRBV7-8 and TRBJ1-1): GAGVSQSPRYKVAKRGQDVALRCDPISGHVSLFWYQQALGQGPEFLTYFQNEAQLDKSGLPSDRFFAERPEGSVSTLKIQRTQQEDSAVYLCASSPGGGTEAFFGQGTRLTVV.

This sequence joins TRBV18 and TRBJ2-5, with D perhaps TRBD1 or TRBD2 (5 bases each). The CDR3 is 14 residues long. From germline, CDR1 is KGHSH and CDR2 LQKENI. V lost 3 bases and J lost 4, with 12 bases in between. The CDR3 bases are TGTGCCAGCTCACCTCGGGGCGTAGGAGAGACCCAGTACTTC. It yields the protein CASSPRGVGETQYF.